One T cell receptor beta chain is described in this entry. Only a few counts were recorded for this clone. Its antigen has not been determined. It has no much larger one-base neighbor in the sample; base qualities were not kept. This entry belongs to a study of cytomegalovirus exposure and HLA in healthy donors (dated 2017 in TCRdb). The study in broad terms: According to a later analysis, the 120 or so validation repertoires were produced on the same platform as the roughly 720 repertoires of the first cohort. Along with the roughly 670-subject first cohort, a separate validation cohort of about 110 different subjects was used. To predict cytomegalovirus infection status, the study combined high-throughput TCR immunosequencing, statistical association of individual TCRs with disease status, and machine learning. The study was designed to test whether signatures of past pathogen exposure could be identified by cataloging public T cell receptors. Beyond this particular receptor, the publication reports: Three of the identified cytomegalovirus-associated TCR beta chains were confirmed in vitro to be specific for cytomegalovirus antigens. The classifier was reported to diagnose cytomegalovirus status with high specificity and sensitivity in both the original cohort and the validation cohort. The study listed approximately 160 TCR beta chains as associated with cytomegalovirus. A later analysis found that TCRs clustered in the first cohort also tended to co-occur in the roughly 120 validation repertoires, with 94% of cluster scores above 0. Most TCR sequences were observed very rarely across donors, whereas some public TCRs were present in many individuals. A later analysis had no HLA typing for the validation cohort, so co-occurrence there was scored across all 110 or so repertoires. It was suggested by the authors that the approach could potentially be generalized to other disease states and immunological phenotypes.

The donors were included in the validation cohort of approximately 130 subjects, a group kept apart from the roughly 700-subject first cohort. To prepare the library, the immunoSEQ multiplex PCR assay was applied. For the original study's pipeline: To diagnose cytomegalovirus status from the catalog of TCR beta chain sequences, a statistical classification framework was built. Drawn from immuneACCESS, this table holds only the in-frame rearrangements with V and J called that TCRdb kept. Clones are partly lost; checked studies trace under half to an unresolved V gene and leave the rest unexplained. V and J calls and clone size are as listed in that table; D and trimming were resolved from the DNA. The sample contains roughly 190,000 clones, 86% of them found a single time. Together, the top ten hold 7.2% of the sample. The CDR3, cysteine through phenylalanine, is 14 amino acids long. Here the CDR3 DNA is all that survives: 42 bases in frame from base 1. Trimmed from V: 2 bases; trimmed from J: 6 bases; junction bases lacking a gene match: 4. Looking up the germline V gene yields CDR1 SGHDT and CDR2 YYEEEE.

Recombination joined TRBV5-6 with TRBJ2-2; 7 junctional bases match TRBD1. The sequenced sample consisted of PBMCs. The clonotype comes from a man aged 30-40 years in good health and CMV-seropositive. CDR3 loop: CASSLRGPAGELFF. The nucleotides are TGTGCCAGCAGCTTAAGGGGGCCGGCCGGGGAGCTGTTTTTT.